This TCR beta chain is from a study of metastatic and nonmetastatic thyroid tumors. In the study overall: Repertoire comparisons spanned blood and tumor or nodule tissue from malignant and benign thyroid patients. Study results and caveats: Across blood and tumor, TCR beta diversity in malignant thyroid tumors was reportedly significantly higher than in benign nodules.

TCRdb ran MiXCR on the PCR reads. The sample records about 12,000 clones, around 30% being singletons. Each patient went into thyroid surgery without having received any treatment. CDR1 is MNHNS, CDR2 SASEGT, per germline. V lost 8 bases to trimming and J lost 2 bases; unmatched junction nucleotides: 17. The CDR3 has 17 amino acids. Notes on this clone: What it binds is not known.

The sample was adjacent normal tissue. This TCR came from a male donor with papillary thyroid cancer or a benign thyroid nodule (not recorded which). Some clones in this sample may be carry-over from other donors' samples. The V gene is TRBV6-1, the J gene TRBJ2-5, with TRBD2 matching 7 bases. The CDR3 DNA reads as TGTGCCAGCTTCTCTCCCGTCCTAGCGGCAATTCAAGAGACCCAGTACTTC. The encoded protein is CASFSPVLAAIQETQYF.